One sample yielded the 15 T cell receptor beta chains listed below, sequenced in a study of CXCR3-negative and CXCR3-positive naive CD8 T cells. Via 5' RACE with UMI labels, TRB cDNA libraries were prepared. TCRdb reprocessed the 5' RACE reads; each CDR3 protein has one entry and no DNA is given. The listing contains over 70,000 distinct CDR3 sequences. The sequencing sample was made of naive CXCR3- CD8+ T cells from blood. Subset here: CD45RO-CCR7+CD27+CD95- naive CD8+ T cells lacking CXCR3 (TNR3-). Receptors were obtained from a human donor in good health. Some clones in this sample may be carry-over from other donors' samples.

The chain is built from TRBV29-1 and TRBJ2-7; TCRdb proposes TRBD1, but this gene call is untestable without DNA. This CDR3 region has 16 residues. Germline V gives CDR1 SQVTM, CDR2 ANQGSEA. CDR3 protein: CSVELSGAGDSYEQYF.

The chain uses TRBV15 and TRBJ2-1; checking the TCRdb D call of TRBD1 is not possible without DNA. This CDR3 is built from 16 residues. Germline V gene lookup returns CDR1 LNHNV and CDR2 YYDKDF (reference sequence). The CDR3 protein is CATSSRDRGWEDEQFF.

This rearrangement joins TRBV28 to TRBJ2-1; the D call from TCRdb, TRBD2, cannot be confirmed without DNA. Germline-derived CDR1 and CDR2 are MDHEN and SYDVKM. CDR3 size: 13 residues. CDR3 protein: CASSPGLSNEQFF.

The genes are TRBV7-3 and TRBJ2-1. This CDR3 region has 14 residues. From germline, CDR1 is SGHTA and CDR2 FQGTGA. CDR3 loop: CASSETGVYNEQFF.

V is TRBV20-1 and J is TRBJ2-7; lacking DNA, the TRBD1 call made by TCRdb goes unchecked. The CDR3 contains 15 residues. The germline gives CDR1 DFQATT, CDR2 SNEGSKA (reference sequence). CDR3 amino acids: CSARIRWDERYEQYF.

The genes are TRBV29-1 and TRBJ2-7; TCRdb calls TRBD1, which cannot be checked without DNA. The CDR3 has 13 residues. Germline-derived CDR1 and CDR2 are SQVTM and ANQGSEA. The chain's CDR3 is CSVETGVGYEQYF.

The CDR3 protein is CSVEDDQSPYNEQFF. The chain links TRBV29-1 to TRBJ2-1; the D gene TCRdb calls, TRBD2, cannot be checked with no DNA. The CDR3 extends over 15 amino acids. Germline CDR1 SQVTM, CDR2 ANQGSEA.

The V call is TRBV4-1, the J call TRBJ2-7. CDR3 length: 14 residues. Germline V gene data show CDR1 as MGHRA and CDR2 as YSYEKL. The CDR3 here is CASSQAQFIYEQYF.

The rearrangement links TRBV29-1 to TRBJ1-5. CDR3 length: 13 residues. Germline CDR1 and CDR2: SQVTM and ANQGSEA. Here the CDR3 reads CSVEVDGNQPQHF.

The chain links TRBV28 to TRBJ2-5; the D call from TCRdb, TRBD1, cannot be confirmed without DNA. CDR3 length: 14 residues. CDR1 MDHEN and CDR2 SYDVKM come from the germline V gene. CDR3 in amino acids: CANSPTGGKETQYF. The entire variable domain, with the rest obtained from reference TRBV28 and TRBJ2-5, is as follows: DVKVTQSSRYLVKRTGEKVFLECVQDMDHENMFWYRQDPGLGLRLIYFSYDVKMKEKGDIPEGYSVSREKKERFSLILESASTNQTSMYLCANSPTGGKETQYFGPGTRLLVL.

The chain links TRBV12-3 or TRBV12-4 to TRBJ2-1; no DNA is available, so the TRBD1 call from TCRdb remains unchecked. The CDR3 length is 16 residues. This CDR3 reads CASSLGLAGPYNEQFF.

CDR3 amino acids: CASSPGPHEQYF. The chain carries TRBV6-6 and TRBJ2-7; lacking DNA, the TRBD1 call made by TCRdb goes unchecked. In germline, CDR1 is MNHNY, CDR2 SVGAGI (reference sequence). The CDR3 runs to 12 residues.

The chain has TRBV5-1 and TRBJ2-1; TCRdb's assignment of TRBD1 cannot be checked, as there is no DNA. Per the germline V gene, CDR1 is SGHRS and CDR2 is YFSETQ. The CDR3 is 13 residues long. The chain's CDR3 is CASSSAWGVEQFF.

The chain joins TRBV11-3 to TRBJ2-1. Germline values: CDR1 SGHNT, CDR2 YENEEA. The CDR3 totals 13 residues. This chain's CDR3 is CASSPRLSNEQFF.

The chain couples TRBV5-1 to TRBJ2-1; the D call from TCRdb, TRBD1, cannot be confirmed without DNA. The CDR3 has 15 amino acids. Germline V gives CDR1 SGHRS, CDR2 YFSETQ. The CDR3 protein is CASRNDRAVYNEQFF.